This T cell receptor beta chain is drawn from a study of blood T cells in healthy people across ages. There are 15 residues in the CDR3. Deletions cut 5 bases from V and 0 bases from J, with 17 bases between. CDR1 is DFQATT and CDR2 is SNEGSKA in the germline V gene (reference sequence). The authors ran a second PCR of roughly 6 to 12 cycles using a sample-barcoded 5' primer and a J-beta primer mix. From the 5' RACE reads, TCRdb called clonotypes with MiXCR, one entry per CDR3 protein. The sample yields approximately 800,000 distinct CDR3 sequences, about 26% seen once. These data were likewise used in another study, on T cells of mothers and their children.

The gene calls are TRBV20-1 and TRBJ2-7, with D maybe TRBD2 (5 bases). This clonotype was obtained from a boy younger than 18 in good health. Source material: blood. This CDR3 reads CSAALKGLISYEQYF. The CDR3 DNA reads as TGCAGTGCTGCTCTTAAAGGACTCATCTCCTACGAGCAGTACTTC.